This entry is about one T cell receptor beta chain. Assay: immunoSEQ multiplex PCR; the TCRdb copy retains only in-frame clones and omits some. Of 25,000 to 35,000 clones in the sample, 80% were seen once. In germline, CDR1 is MGHRA, CDR2 YSYEKL. This CDR3 comprises 17 residues. The ends were cut back, 1 base at V and 0 bases at J, with 12 bases in the middle. The data belong to a study of T cells in localized non-small cell lung cancer. The chain is built from TRBV4-1 and TRBJ1-4, with no clear D. The starting material was peripheral blood, obtained before any cancer treatment. The receptor was derived from a male donor aged 60 or over with stage III squamous cell lung carcinoma. CDR3 coding DNA: TGCGCCAGCAGCCAAGTAGACCCCCCGGCAACTAATGAAAAACTGTTTTTT. Amino acid sequence: CASSQVDPPATNEKLFF.